Included here is one T cell receptor (beta chain) sequence, with context. This record belongs to a study of T cells after yellow fever vaccination. MiXCR, applied by TCRdb to the 5' RACE reads, yields one record per CDR3 protein. The profile covers roughly 250,000 distinct CDR3 sequences, with roughly 13% appearing a single time and roughly 0.5% taken by the ten largest. The sample consisted of CD4+ T cells sorted from PBMCs, taken 45 days after the yellow fever booster vaccination. The TCR originated in a man aged 25-45 years who received the YFV17D yellow fever vaccine.

The CDR3 coding sequence is TGTGCCAGCAGGCCGACGGGGCCTGAAAAACTGTTTTTT. It is translated as CASRPTGPEKLFF. The rearrangement uses TRBV28 and TRBJ1-4, with D possibly being TRBD1 (5 bases). This CDR3 is built from 13 residues. CDR1 is MDHEN and CDR2 is SYDVKM in the germline V gene. The V gene lost 6 bases and the J gene lost 7 bases, with 12 bases spanning the gap. The full variable domain, in which reference TRBV28 and TRBJ1-4 provide the parts outside the CDR3, is DVKVTQSSRYLVKRTGEKVFLECVQDMDHENMFWYRQDPGLGLRLIYFSYDVKMKEKGDIPEGYSVSREKKERFSLILESASTNQTSMYLCASRPTGPEKLFFGSGTQLSVL.